Below, 17 T cell receptor beta chains from the same sample are listed, as sequenced in a study of OX40 agonist ivuxolimab in advanced cancers. Sequencing was performed with immunoSEQ multiplex PCR; in TCRdb, only in-frame clones are kept and a portion is missing. There are tens of thousands of clones in the sample; 85% to 95% occur only once, and 8.7% lies in the top ten. Sample: CD4+ or CD8+ T cells sorted from blood, taken in a trial of the OX40 agonist ivuxolimab. The receptor source for this set is an adult with an advanced solid tumor such as melanoma, head and neck, liver or kidney cancer.

J is TRBJ2-1 and V is TRBV6-4; TRBD2 matches 9 bases. This CDR3 has 16 residues. The trim removed 5 bases at V and 8 bases at J, leaving 13 bases unmatched. CDR1 is MRHNA and CDR2 is SNTAGT in the germline V gene. The CDR3 DNA reads TGTGCCAGCAGTATCGAATTTAGCGGGAGTTTGGATGAGCAGTTCTTC. Translating it yields CASSIEFSGSLDEQFF.

The chain couples TRBV19 to TRBJ2-3; no reliable D call. There are 13 residues in the CDR3. Between the trimmed V and J ends, which lost 9 bases and 11 bases, there was a span of 21 bases. Germline CDR1 LNHDA, CDR2 SQIVND (reference sequence). The CDR3, as DNA: TGTGCCAGCGCCTTCCTCTCCATACATGGGCAGTATTTT. Translated, it gives CASAFLSIHGQYF.

The chain has TRBV7-9 and TRBJ2-3; TRBD2 matches at 8 bases. The CDR3 extends over 18 amino acids. V lost 5 bases and J lost 3; bases outside the gene matches: 16. The germline V gene encodes CDR1 SEHNR and CDR2 FQNEAQ (reference sequence). The CDR3 nucleotides read TGTGCCAGCAGCCACAAGGCGGGAGGAGTCATCTGGACAGATACGCAGTATTTT. Translating gives CASSHKAGGVIWTDTQYF.

The chain employs TRBV9 and TRBJ1-3; D is uncertain. The CDR3 totals 15 residues. The V and J ends lost 0 bases and 2 bases respectively, with 9 bases between them. In germline, CDR1 is SGDLS, CDR2 YYNGEE. CDR3 sequence reads: CASSVAGGAGNTIYF. The CDR3 region has the DNA TGTGCCAGCAGCGTAGCTGGCGGGGCTGGAAACACCATATATTTT.

This clone was detected a few times. The rearrangement links TRBV19 to TRBJ2-7, with 10 nucleotides matching TRBD2. V was clipped by 6 bases and J by 4 bases; unmatched bases: 9. This CDR3 comprises 15 residues. Germline V gene data show CDR1 as LNHDA and CDR2 as SQIVND (reference sequence). In DNA form, the CDR3 reads TGTGCCAGTAGAATGACTAGCGGGTTGACTTACGAGCAGTACTTC. It specifies CASRMTSGLTYEQYF.

The chain uses TRBV6-6 and TRBJ1-4; D remains ambiguous. V was cut by 7 bases and J by 7 bases, with 13 bases left in between. Germline V gene sequence: CDR1 MNHNY, CDR2 SVGAGI (reference sequence). The length of the CDR3 is 13 residues. The CDR3 DNA is TGTGCCAGCATTGGGCCCATGGGTGAAAAACTGTTTTTT. It codes for CASIGPMGEKLFF.

This chain connects TRBV19 to TRBJ1-2; D not resolved. V was shortened by 5 bases and J by 6 bases, with 10 bases between the two germline ends. This CDR3 has 12 amino acids. Germline loops: CDR1 LNHDA, CDR2 SQIVND (reference sequence). The CDR3 reads CASSQLRNGYTF. The CDR3 nucleotides are TGTGCCAGTAGTCAGCTAAGGAATGGCTACACCTTC.

This chain joins TRBV5-8 and TRBJ2-3; D unclear. V dropped 0 bases and J dropped 5 bases, with 16 bases sitting between them. Looked up from germline, CDR1 is SGHTS and CDR2 is YDEGEE. CDR3 length equals 16 residues. For the CDR3, the DNA is TGTGCCAGCAGCTTGGGGGTAGGGCCCAACAGAGATACGCAGTATTTT. This gives the protein CASSLGVGPNRDTQYF.

V usage is TRBV27 and J usage is TRBJ2-2; 8 bases line up with TRBD2. This CDR3 has 14 amino acids. After removal of 7 bases from V and 7 bases from J, the junction contained 8 bases not matched to a gene. Germline CDR1 MNHEY, CDR2 SMNVEV (reference sequence). The CDR3 is CASNTGGPGGELFF. CDR3 nucleotide sequence: TGTGCCAGCAACACGGGAGGGCCAGGCGGGGAGCTGTTTTTT.

The chain carries TRBV7-9 and TRBJ2-1, with no clear D. CDR3 length: 13 amino acids. With 4 bases removed from V and 6 bases from J, the gap between germline ends came to 10 bases. Germline CDR1 and CDR2: SEHNR and FQNEAQ (reference sequence). CDR3 loop: CASSYSQANEQFF. The CDR3, as DNA: TGTGCCAGCAGCTATTCACAAGCCAATGAGCAGTTCTTC.

This chain links TRBV9 with TRBJ2-1; 10 bases align to TRBD2. V was pared by 3 bases and J by 4 bases, with 4 bases of the junction left unmatched. Germline values: CDR1 SGDLS, CDR2 YYNGEE. The CDR3 is 15 amino acids. CDR3 sequence (DNA): TGTGCCAGCAGCGCCGGGACTAGCGCTTACAATGAGCAGTTCTTC. This codes for CASSAGTSAYNEQFF.

V gene TRBV9 combines with J gene TRBJ2-7, with 8 bases that match TRBD1. V gave up 0 bases and J gave up 2 bases; unmatched junction bases: 4. CDR1 and CDR2 (germline): SGDLS, YYNGEE. This CDR3 comprises 15 residues. CDR3 protein: CASSVGTGPPYEQYF. Written as DNA, the CDR3 is TGTGCCAGCAGCGTAGGGACAGGGCCGCCCTACGAGCAGTACTTC.

V gene TRBV11-2 combines with J gene TRBJ2-7, with a possible D match to TRBD2 (5 bases). The V gene's germline CDR1 is SGHAT and CDR2 FQNNGV. The CDR3 runs 13 residues. V gave up 3 bases and J gave up 1 base, with 7 bases separating them. In DNA, the CDR3 is TGTGCCAGCAGCTTCCAGCGGTCCTACGAGCAGTACTTC. Its protein is CASSFQRSYEQYF. Variable domain in full (rest from reference TRBV11-2 and TRBJ2-7): EAGVAQSPRYKIIEKRQSVAFWCNPISGHATLYWYQQILGQGPKLLIQFQNNGVVDDSQLPKDRFSAERLKGVDSTLKIQPAKLEDSAVYLCASSFQRSYEQYFGPGTRLTVT.

The sample holds a few counts of this clone. The J gene is TRBJ2-2, the V gene TRBV9; D ambiguous. This CDR3 spans 15 amino acids. Germline CDR1 SGDLS, CDR2 YYNGEE. The germline V and J ends were trimmed by 0 bases and 3 bases, with 9 bases remaining between them. The CDR3 nucleotides read TGTGCCAGCAGCGTAGAGGATCCGGACACCGGGGAGCTGTTTTTT. Its protein is CASSVEDPDTGELFF.

The rearrangement uses TRBV30 and TRBJ2-2; D gene uncertain. There are 17 residues in the CDR3. V was shortened by 0 bases and J by 4 bases, with 18 bases between the two germline ends. Germline V gene data show CDR1 as GTSNPN and CDR2 as SVGIG (reference sequence). The CDR3 spells CAWSVLPSTQFTGELFF. In nucleotides, the CDR3 is TGTGCCTGGAGTGTATTGCCGTCGACACAGTTCACCGGGGAGCTGTTTTTT.

DNA for the CDR3: TGTGCCAGCAGCTACCAATTAGGGGTTCAGGGGGGCTACACCTTC. The encoded protein is CASSYQLGVQGGYTF. This chain joins TRBV11-2 and TRBJ1-2; maybe TRBD1 (6 bases). The CDR3 is 15 amino acids. V dropped 4 bases and J dropped 8 bases, with 20 bases sitting between them. From germline, CDR1 is SGHAT and CDR2 FQNNGV.

This sequence joins TRBV27 and TRBJ2-7; D possibly uses TRBD1 or TRBD2 (5 bases each). The CDR3 is 13 amino acids. V was cut by 10 bases and J by 1 base, with 14 bases left in between. In germline, CDR1 is MNHEY, CDR2 SMNVEV (reference sequence). CDR3 sequence: CAIGDGPSYEQYF. The CDR3 nucleotides read TGTGCCATAGGGGACGGGCCTTCCTACGAGCAGTACTTC.